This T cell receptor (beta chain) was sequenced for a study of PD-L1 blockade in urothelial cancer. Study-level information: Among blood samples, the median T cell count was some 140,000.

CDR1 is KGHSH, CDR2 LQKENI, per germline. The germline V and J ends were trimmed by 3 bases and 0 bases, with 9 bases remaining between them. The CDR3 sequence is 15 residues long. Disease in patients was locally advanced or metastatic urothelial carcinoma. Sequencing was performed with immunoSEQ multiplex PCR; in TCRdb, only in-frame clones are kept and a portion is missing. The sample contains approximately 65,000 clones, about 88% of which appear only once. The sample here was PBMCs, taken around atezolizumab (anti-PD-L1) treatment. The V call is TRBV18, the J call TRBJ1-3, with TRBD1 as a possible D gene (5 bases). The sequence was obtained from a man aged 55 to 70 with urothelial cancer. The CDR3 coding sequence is TGTGCCAGCTCACCCGACAGTGCCTCTGGAAACACCATATATTTT. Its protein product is CASSPDSASGNTIYF.